The clone carrying this TCR beta chain was picked up a small number of times. The antigen is undetermined. TCRdb passed the RT-PCR reads through MiXCR, listing each CDR3 protein once. The data show around 760,000 distinct CDR3 sequences, roughly 14% seen once. The record originates from a study of response to subunit inactivated influenza vaccine. The study's findings and limits: There was a suggestion from the authors that each seasonal influenza vaccination recruits few new T cells.

This specimen consisted of PBMCs from blood, obtained around 15 days before vaccination. This TCR came from a man aged 50 to 60 who received an inactivated influenza vaccine.

The CDR3 spells CASSLGVLLGQGISGYTF. DNA for the CDR3: TGTGCCAGCAGCTTAGGGGTGCTCTTGGGACAGGGGATCTCTGGCTACACCTTC. This chain joins TRBV11-2 and TRBJ1-2; 10 bases are shared with TRBD1. Germline assignment: CDR1 SGHAT and CDR2 FQNNGV. This CDR3 contains 18 residues. V dropped 1 base and J dropped 7; count of bases not matched to a gene: 15.